The clone carrying this TCR beta chain was detected once. Antigen specificity is unknown. This CDR3 comprises 15 residues. Trimming took off 3 bases at V and 0 bases at J, with 11 bases between the two ends. Per the germline V gene, CDR1 is LNHDA and CDR2 is SQIVND (reference sequence). Sequencing used immunoSEQ multiplex PCR; TCRdb keeps in-frame clones, though not all of them. This sample has around 100,000 clones, with around 93% found just once. The data stem from a study of CD4+ T cells in melanoma. Overall study findings and caveats: A reported correlation linked neoantigen-specific CD4+ T cells to CD8+, macrophage and B cell function.

The chain has TRBV19 and TRBJ1-2; possible D gene TRBD1, 6 bases. The TCR sequence derives from a human donor with melanoma. Specimen: peripheral blood. The DNA of the CDR3 is TGTGCCAGTAGTATCGACGGGACAACTAACTATGGCTACACCTTC. It yields the protein CASSIDGTTNYGYTF.